The source of this T cell receptor beta chain is a study of T-cell reconstitution after alpha-beta-depleted transplantation in children. Overall study findings and caveats: Once a year had passed after transplant, T-cell counts and diversity came mostly from newly produced T cells. After transplant, at about two months, alpha-beta T cells were reportedly derived from several hundred expanded graft clones.

With regard to this clonotype: What it binds is unknown.

Researchers prepared the TCRbeta library using unique molecular identifiers, the study reports. TCRdb passed the PCR reads through MiXCR, listing each CDR3 protein once. The data contain 550,000 to 800,000 distinct CDR3 sequences, 10% to 15% of them singletons. Trimming took off 1 base at V and 5 bases at J, with 15 bases between the two ends. This CDR3 contains 16 residues. Germline CDR1 is SGHAT and CDR2 is FQNNGV. The sample was PBMCs, taken before TCRalphabeta/CD19-depleted stem cell transplant. This clonotype was sampled from a girl aged 2 to 10 with congenital amegakaryocytic thrombocytopenia, due to receive a stem cell transplant. V usage is TRBV11-2 and J usage is TRBJ1-5; no reliable D call. CDR3 amino acids: CASSLGEDGAYQPQHF. The DNA of the CDR3 is TGTGCCAGCAGCTTAGGGGAGGACGGTGCCTATCAGCCCCAGCATTTT.